This T cell receptor beta chain was profiled in a study of spatial heterogeneity in lung cancer. Study as a whole: A unique TCR and UMI combination showed up more than ten times in raw reads, on average.

The table lists this clonotype with many counts. Noted time point: sample taken at primary tumor resection. Unsorted whole RNA from tumor, nontumor lung or frozen PBMC underwent sequencing. A total of fewer than 80 untreated early-stage non-small cell lung cancer patients served as donors. V lost 8 bases and J lost 10, with 14 bases in between. The CDR3 has 12 amino acids. TCR cDNA molecules each carried a unique molecular identifier. In TCRdb, the 5' RACE reads were re-called with MiXCR into one record per CDR3 protein. The sample lists 25,000 or so distinct CDR3 sequences, 4% to 6% occurring once. Sequenced material: PBMCs, taken at surgery. The chain couples TRBV12-3 or TRBV12-4 to TRBJ1-4; D may be TRBD1 (5 bases). This TCR came from a male donor with early-stage non-small cell lung cancer. This CDR3 is CASWRGEGKLFF. CDR3 nucleotide sequence: TGTGCCAGCTGGAGAGGGGAAGGAAAACTGTTTTTT.